This T cell receptor (beta chain) derives from a study of CD8 T cells in ankylosing spondylitis. Broader study findings: What seemed typical of ankylosing spondylitis blood was a TCR beta motif built from about 8 highly homologous variants.

Regarding this clonotype: Its antigen remains unidentified.

TCRdb fed the 5' RACE reads into MiXCR, producing one record per CDR3 protein. The top ten hold about 20% of the sample, which has roughly 700,000 distinct CDR3 sequences, around 19% seen once. The germline V gene encodes CDR1 DFQATT and CDR2 SNEGSKA (reference sequence). V lost 5 bases and J lost 5; bases outside the gene matches: 8. This CDR3 region has 15 residues. This rearrangement joins TRBV20-1 to TRBJ2-2; 10 nucleotides line up with TRBD1. The clonotype was recovered from a male donor with ankylosing spondylitis. Sequenced material: blood, either unsorted or a sorted T cell fraction (not recorded which). The CDR3 DNA is TGCAGTGCTTCCGAATGGGACAGGGGTACCGGGGAGCTGTTTTTT. Amino acid sequence: CSASEWDRGTGELFF.